A selection of T cell receptor beta chains follows, all from one sample in a study of graft-versus-host responses after intestinal transplantation. Their target antigens are unknown. Measured with immunoSEQ multiplex PCR; TCRdb has only the in-frame clones, and not every one. The sample lists 130,000 to 150,000 clones, 80% to 95% occurring once. Material: unstimulated CD4+ T cells sorted from spleen or lymph node cells, obtained before intestinal transplant. The origin of the receptors is a human donor who received an intestinal transplant. CDR3s include the opening cysteine and the closing phenylalanine or tryptophan. The D gene is left open where the match is weak. A row's size may be missing; if present it is once, few, many or a size class.

clone size	V gene	J gene	D gene	CDR3 DNA	CDR3 protein
.	TRBV5-1	TRBJ2-7	TRBD2	TGCGCCAGCAGCCGGGGACTAGCGCAATACGAGCAGTACTTC	CASSRGLAQYEQYF
.	TRBV30	TRBJ2-5	TRBD2	TGTGCCTGGATAGGAGAGACTAGCGGGAGGGGGGAGACCCAGTACTTC	CAWIGETSGRGETQYF
.	TRBV7-2	TRBJ1-2	TRBD1	TGTGCCAGCAGCTTAACCGGGACAGGGGGCATCCATGGCTACACCTTC	CASSLTGTGGIHGYTF
.	TRBV9	TRBJ1-1	TRBD1	TGTGCCAGCAGCCCAGAGGGACAGGGGAACACTGAAGCTTTCTTT	CASSPEGQGNTEAFF
.	TRBV5-1	TRBJ2-3	TRBD2	TGCGCCAGCAGCATGCGGACTAGCGGGACTAGCACAGATACGCAGTATTTT	CASSMRTSGTSTDTQYF
.	TRBV6-5	TRBJ2-7	.	TGTGCCAGCACGGGCAGGGAGGTGTACGAGCAGTACTTC	CASTGREVYEQYF
.	TRBV21-1	TRBJ2-3	.	TGTGCCAGCAGCAAAGAGGGGGCCACAGATACGCAGTATTTT	CASSKEGATDTQYF
.	TRBV5-4	TRBJ1-2	TRBD1	TGTGCCAGCAGCTTGGAAAGGACAGGGCCAAACTATGGCTACACCTTC	CASSLERTGPNYGYTF
.	TRBV2	TRBJ1-1	.	TGTGCCAGCAGTGACCTCGGGGTGGGGGGCACTGAAGCTTTCTTT	CASSDLGVGGTEAFF
.	TRBV18	TRBJ2-2	.	TGTGCCAGCTCACCACTGTCGGGGTCCGGGGAGCTGTTTTTT	CASSPLSGSGELFF
.	TRBV6-5	TRBJ2-1	.	TGTGCCAGCAGTTATAGGGTGGGATCCTACAATGAGCAGTTCTTC	CASSYRVGSYNEQFF
once	TRBV19	TRBJ1-5	TRBD1	TGTGCCAGTAGTAGGGACAGGCCAAATCAGCCCCAGCATTTT	CASSRDRPNQPQHF
.	TRBV7-2	TRBJ2-7	TRBD2	TGTGCCAGCAGCTTGAGCGGGAGCTCCTACGAGCAGTACTTC	CASSLSGSSYEQYF
.	TRBV5-5	TRBJ1-3	.	TGTGCCAGCAGCGGCTTTAATTCCCGAACGGCCTCTGGAAACACCATATATTTT	CASSGFNSRTASGNTIYF
few	TRBV28	TRBJ2-1	TRBD1	TGTGCCAGCAGTCTCATAGGGTACAGGGGGCGTTTAAATGAGCAGTTCTTC	CASSLIGYRGRLNEQFF
.	TRBV5-1	TRBJ1-2	TRBD1	TGCGCCAGCAGCCCCCAGGGGGCCTATGGCTACACCTTC	CASSPQGAYGYTF
once	TRBV2	TRBJ1-1	.	TGTGCCAGCAGTGAATGGGGGGGAAGGAACACTGAAGCTTTCTTT	CASSEWGGRNTEAFF